This is a list of T cell receptor beta chains from one sample in a study of T cell changes during pregnancy in multiple sclerosis. TCRdb's copy holds only in-frame clones and misses some; the assay was immunoSEQ multiplex PCR. This sample yields fewer than 40,000 clones, of which over 85% are seen a single time; approximately 5% belongs to the top ten. The source material was CD8+ T cells from peripheral blood mononuclear cells, sampled in the first trimester of pregnancy. The receptors derive from a female donor with multiple sclerosis, enrolled in a pregnancy study. Both conserved end residues are trimmed from each CDR3.

V,J,CDR3
TRBV9,TRBJ2-7,ASSVAPSGNSYEQY
TRBV6-5,TRBJ2-7,ASSDRTGGSYEQY
TRBV7-9,TRBJ2-1,ASSPLRGFNEQF
TRBV5-6,TRBJ2-1,ASSLGRDYYEQF
TRBV18,TRBJ2-2,ASSPPGTSGTGELF
TRBV7-9,TRBJ1-1,ASSAFTRTGADNTEAF
TRBV4-1,TRBJ2-3,ASSQEQGTISTDTQY
TRBV6-1,TRBJ1-2,ASSERTGGNYGYT
TRBV19,TRBJ1-2,ASSSYQGDGYT
TRBV7-9,TRBJ1-2,ASSFGGNYGYT
TRBV2,TRBJ1-6,ASSGEGESSPLH
TRBV7-2,TRBJ2-7,ASIYQTGEGEQY
TRBV29-1,TRBJ2-1,SVSQGTGYNEQF
TRBV11-2,TRBJ2-3,ASSLDRWGLAGVADTQY
TRBV19,TRBJ1-1,ASSPQGAQSTEAF
TRBV2,TRBJ2-2,ASSLDRGSTGELF
TRBV11-1,TRBJ2-3,ASSYLAGAGSTDTQY
TRBV7-9,TRBJ2-3,ASSLYQGLAATSTDTQY
TRBV6-5,TRBJ2-7,ASSYRRQGSYEQY
TRBV9,TRBJ2-3,ASSVGGGRETDTQY
TRBV19,TRBJ2-2,ASSYVGTGELF
TRBV28,TRBJ2-7,ASTPRRETTHEQY
TRBV7-9,TRBJ2-1,ASSEGGGSYNEQF
TRBV9,TRBJ1-2,ASSEAGLLSDYGYT
TRBV10-3,TRBJ2-7,AISELAGVSEQY
TRBV19,TRBJ2-4,ASSRDRDRGLAKNIQY
TRBV6-5,TRBJ2-7,ASKVTASYEQY
TRBV27,TRBJ2-5,ASSFPTSGRLETQY
TRBV5-4,TRBJ1-2,ASSTDGTDYGYT
TRBV5-1,TRBJ2-5,ASSPGQGETQY
TRBV4-1,TRBJ2-2,ASSFRTSTGTGELF
TRBV4-2,TRBJ2-7,ASSHGTSYEQY
TRBV6-1,TRBJ1-5,ASSEFSEGGQPQH
TRBV4-2,TRBJ2-5,ASSQAGTSGRVQETQY
TRBV21-1,TRBJ2-2,ASSKDGTSERRWVGELF
TRBV27,TRBJ2-7,ASSSTGAYYEQY
TRBV4-1,TRBJ1-1,ASRGELNTEAF
TRBV12-5,TRBJ2-7,ASGLPGLPYEQY
TRBV28,TRBJ1-4,ASSPVSRATNEKLF
TRBV30,TRBJ2-7,AWSVREGVYEQY
TRBV19,TRBJ1-1,ASSIGVGGMNTEAF
TRBV14,TRBJ1-1,ASRTTGSASEAF
TRBV5-5,TRBJ2-1,ASSSGQGAIGEQF
TRBV7-9,TRBJ2-7,ASSPGVSREQY
TRBV6-4,TRBJ1-5,ASSDSPGGNQPQH
TRBV11-2,TRBJ1-1,ASSLGSWGQGGNTEAF
TRBV5-4,TRBJ2-3,ASSADRIFTDTQY
TRBV27,TRBJ2-7,ASSLAGSYEQY
TRBV5-1,TRBJ2-2,ASSPVVAGGIGNTGELF
TRBV7-9,TRBJ1-1,ASIDMNTEAF
TRBV29-1,TRBJ2-1,SVGVVAGANEQF
TRBV6-1,.,ASSTEASGSYEQY
TRBV7-6,TRBJ1-1,ASSAGQGSEAF